The rows below give T cell receptor beta chains drawn from one sample of a study of blood T cell repertoires in COVID-19. TCRdb keeps only in-frame clones here, not all; method: immunoSEQ multiplex PCR. This table has 90,000 or so clones, 86% appearing once. Sequenced input: peripheral blood. Every receptor here comes from a human donor in a cohort sampled during active COVID-19. Each CDR3 is given with its conserved first and last residue. D genes are given only for firm matches. Some rows mark clone size as missing; the rest say once, few, many or name a class of expanded clone.

J gene,V gene,D gene,clone size,CDR3 DNA,CDR3 protein
TRBJ1-2,TRBV6-6,NA,NA,TGTGCCAGCAGTTATAGCCCGTATGGCTACACCTTC,CASSYSPYGYTF
TRBJ1-6,TRBV9,NA,once,TGTGCCAGCAGGACAGAAGGTTCACCCCTCCACTTT,CASRTEGSPLHF
TRBJ2-3,TRBV9,NA,NA,TGTGCCAGCAGCGAACAGGGAGCTGAGCCAGATACGCAGTATTTT,CASSEQGAEPDTQYF
TRBJ1-2,TRBV6-5,TRBD1,NA,TGTGCCAGCAGTCGACAGGGGGCCGGCTATGGCTACACCTTC,CASSRQGAGYGYTF
TRBJ2-3,TRBV3-1/TRBV3-2,NA,NA,TGTGCCAGCAGCCAACAAAACAGGGTGGGCACAGATACGCAGTATTTT,CASSQQNRVGTDTQYF
TRBJ2-1,TRBV24-1,NA,NA,TGTGCCACCTCCCCGAGCTCCTACAATGAGCAGTTCTTC,CATSPSSYNEQFF
TRBJ2-3,TRBV21-1,NA,NA,TGTGCCAGCAGCGACTCACCCCTAGCGGTAGGCACAGATACGCAGTATTTT,CASSDSPLAVGTDTQYF
TRBJ1-2,TRBV27,NA,once,TGTGCCAGCAGTTTAATGTTCAGTAGCGGCTACACCTTC,CASSLMFSSGYTF
TRBJ1-4,TRBV3-1/TRBV3-2,TRBD1,NA,TGTGCCAGCAGCCGGGGGGACAGGACTAATGAAAAACTGTTTTTT,CASSRGDRTNEKLFF
TRBJ1-2,TRBV30,NA,NA,TGTGCCTGGAGAAAATATTCCCAGGGGTTCGGCTATGGCTACACCTTC,CAWRKYSQGFGYGYTF
TRBJ2-7,TRBV11-3,NA,few,TGTGCCACCCTTGGAACCAGGGGCTCCTACGAGCAGTACTTC,CATLGTRGSYEQYF
TRBJ1-2,TRBV12-5,TRBD1,NA,TGTGCTAGTGGTTTGGACGGGACAGATGGCTACACCTTC,CASGLDGTDGYTF
TRBJ2-2,TRBV14,NA,few,TGTGCCAGCAGCCAAACCGGGAAAAACACCGGGGAGCTGTTTTTT,CASSQTGKNTGELFF
TRBJ1-3,TRBV9,TRBD1,NA,TGTGCCAGCAGCGGGAGACAGGGGGCTGGAAACACCATATATTTT,CASSGRQGAGNTIYF
TRBJ2-1,TRBV15,NA,NA,TGTGCCACCAGCAGGACAGCTACTGACAATGAGCAGTTCTTC,CATSRTATDNEQFF
TRBJ2-5,TRBV19,TRBD1,NA,TGTGCCACAGGGGGCGGATGGGGAGCAGGGTCCCAGTACTTC,CATGGGWGAGSQYF
TRBJ1-4,TRBV5-6,NA,NA,TGTGCCAGCAGCGGGGGGGCTTCCGCAACTAATGAAAAACTGTTTTTT,CASSGGASATNEKLFF
TRBJ2-5,TRBV24-1,TRBD2,once,TGTGCCACCAGTGAGCCCACTAGCGGAGCCTCCCAAGAGACCCAGTACTTC,CATSEPTSGASQETQYF
TRBJ1-3,TRBV6-1,NA,NA,TGTGCCAGCAGTGAAGGTCCAGGTGGAAACACCATATATTTT,CASSEGPGGNTIYF
TRBJ2-3,TRBV5-1,NA,NA,TGCGCCAGCAGCTTGTTTGGAGGTGACGGGGGTTACACAGATACGCAGTATTTT,CASSLFGGDGGYTDTQYF
TRBJ2-1,TRBV4-3,NA,NA,TGCGCCAGCAGCCAAGATTGGACAGAGGAGCTATTCTCCTACAATGAGCAGTTCTTC,CASSQDWTEELFSYNEQFF
TRBJ1-5,TRBV28,TRBD1,NA,TGTGCCAGCAGTTTTTCTGGACAGGGAAGAAATCAGCCCCAGCATTTT,CASSFSGQGRNQPQHF
TRBJ2-1,TRBV3-1/TRBV3-2,TRBD2,NA,TGTGCCAGCAGCCAAACTCGCGGGAGTGGGTACAATGAGCAGTTCTTC,CASSQTRGSGYNEQFF
TRBJ2-5,TRBV28,TRBD2,NA,TGTGCCAGCAGTTTATTTCAAGCGGGGTTCAGGGAGACCCAGTACTTC,CASSLFQAGFRETQYF
TRBJ2-3,TRBV1,NA,NA,TGCACCAGGCGACTAGCTGGCACAGATACGCAGTATTTT,CTRRLAGTDTQYF
TRBJ2-1,TRBV25-1,TRBD2,NA,TGTGCCAGCAGTCAAATAGCGGGAGGTTACAATGAGCAGTTCTTC,CASSQIAGGYNEQFF
TRBJ2-5,TRBV6-1,TRBD2,once,TGTGCCAGCAGTGCCCCGGGACTAGCGGGAGGGCTGGGAGAGACCCAGTACTTC,CASSAPGLAGGLGETQYF
TRBJ2-5,TRBV27,NA,NA,TGTGCCAGCAGTTCCTCCGGGACAACTGGAGAGACCCAGTACTTC,CASSSSGTTGETQYF
TRBJ2-7,TRBV5-4,TRBD2,NA,TGTGCCAGCAGCCCGGGACTAGCGGGAGACGAGCAGTACTTC,CASSPGLAGDEQYF
TRBJ2-7,TRBV6-5,NA,NA,TGTGCCAGCCATTCGAGCGCGGGGAAACGCGAGCAGTACTTC,CASHSSAGKREQYF
TRBJ2-1,TRBV3-1/TRBV3-2,NA,NA,TGTGCCAGCAGCTCGAAGAGGAGGAGGGCCTACAATGAGCAGTTCTTC,CASSSKRRRAYNEQFF
TRBJ2-3,TRBV29-1,TRBD2,once,TGCAGCGTTGGAGGGGGGGGGCGGTCTAGCGGGCGCACAGATACGCAGTATTTT,CSVGGGGRSSGRTDTQYF
TRBJ1-5,TRBV24-1,NA,NA,TGTGCCACCAGTGAAGGGGCAGGGGAAGGAAATCAGCCCCAGCATTTT,CATSEGAGEGNQPQHF
TRBJ2-7,TRBV6-1,NA,few,TGTGCCAGCAGTGAGACTAGAGTATACGAGCAGTACTTC,CASSETRVYEQYF
TRBJ1-2,TRBV7-9,NA,NA,TGTGCCAGCAGCTTAGCCGGTGGCTATGGCTACACCTTC,CASSLAGGYGYTF
TRBJ1-2,TRBV29-1,NA,once,TGCAGCGTTGAAACTATGATGGTGCGCCCGATTCTATGGCTATATACCTTC,CSVETMMVRPILWLYTF
TRBJ2-1,TRBV5-6,TRBD1,NA,TGTGCCAGCAGTTTCTATGCCCGGACAGGGGTACGTGAGCAGTTCTTC,CASSFYARTGVREQFF
TRBJ1-5,TRBV7-2,TRBD1,NA,TGTGCCAGCAGCGCCGGACAGGGGAGTCAGCCCCAGCATTTT,CASSAGQGSQPQHF
TRBJ2-3,TRBV7-8,NA,NA,TGTGCCAGCAGCCTAGGGACAACCACAGATACGCAGTATTTT,CASSLGTTTDTQYF
TRBJ1-2,TRBV30,NA,few,TGTGCCTGGAGTGAGAACAGAAGGGGTGGCTACACCTTC,CAWSENRRGGYTF
TRBJ2-7,TRBV7-2,TRBD1,NA,TGTGCCAGCAGCCCAAGACAGGGGTCCGGTTCCGAGCAGTACTTC,CASSPRQGSGSEQYF
TRBJ2-1,TRBV18,TRBD2,NA,TGTGCCAGCTTACATGGGACGTATCTAGCGGGAGACTACAATGAGCAGTTCTTC,CASLHGTYLAGDYNEQFF
TRBJ2-2,TRBV7-9,TRBD2,NA,TGTGCCAGCAGCATCCCGGGACTACAATCTGGGGAGCTGTTTTTT,CASSIPGLQSGELFF
TRBJ2-2,TRBV9,TRBD1,NA,TGTGCCAGCAGTGACAGGGGCACCGGGGAGCTGTTTTTT,CASSDRGTGELFF
TRBJ1-5,TRBV29-1,TRBD1,NA,TGCAGCGTTGACACAGGGGCTGGCAATCAGCCCCAGCATTTT,CSVDTGAGNQPQHF
TRBJ2-7,TRBV7-8,NA,many,TGTGCCAGCAGTCTCCAGCCCACAGGGCGCGAGCAGTACTTC,CASSLQPTGREQYF
TRBJ2-4,TRBV10-3,NA,NA,TGTGCCATCAGTGAAAGGTCAGGGAACATTCAGTACTTC,CAISERSGNIQYF
TRBJ2-7,TRBV9,TRBD2,NA,TGTGCCAGCAGCCCTCGCGGGGGGTCGGGCTACGAGCAGTACTTC,CASSPRGGSGYEQYF
TRBJ2-5,TRBV7-9,NA,NA,TGTGCCAGCAGCTTAGGAGGCCAGACGATCGAGACCCAGTACTTC,CASSLGGQTIETQYF
TRBJ2-1,TRBV19,NA,NA,TGTGCCAGTAGTATCGGGTACTACAATGAGCAGTTCTTC,CASSIGYYNEQFF
TRBJ2-5,TRBV6-5,TRBD2,NA,TGTGCCAGCAAGCCGGGACTAGCGGTACAAGAGACCCAGTACTTC,CASKPGLAVQETQYF
TRBJ2-7,TRBV7-9,NA,NA,TGTGCCAGCAGCTACTTAGGGGTCTACGAGCAGTACTTC,CASSYLGVYEQYF
TRBJ2-5,TRBV18,TRBD2,NA,TGTGCCAGCCGAAGTCGGAGCGGGAGGGATCAAGAGACCCAGTACTTC,CASRSRSGRDQETQYF